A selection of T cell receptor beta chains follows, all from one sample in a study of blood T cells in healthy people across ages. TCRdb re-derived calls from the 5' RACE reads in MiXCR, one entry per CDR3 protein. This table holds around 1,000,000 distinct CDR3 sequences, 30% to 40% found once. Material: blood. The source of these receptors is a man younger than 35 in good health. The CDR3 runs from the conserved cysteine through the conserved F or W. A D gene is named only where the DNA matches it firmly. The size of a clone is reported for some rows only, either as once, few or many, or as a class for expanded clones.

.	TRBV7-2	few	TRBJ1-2	TGTGCCAGCAGCTCAAGCCCCAGCGGAGGCCGATCTTATGGCTACACCTTC	CASSSSPSGGRSYGYTF
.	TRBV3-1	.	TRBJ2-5	TGTGCCAGCAGCCCCTGGGACGGACACCAGAAAGAGACCCAGTACTTC	CASSPWDGHQKETQYF
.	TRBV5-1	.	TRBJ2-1	TGCGCCAGCAGCACGGGACGATTGAGTCAAGAGACCCAGTTCTTC	CASSTGRLSQETQFF
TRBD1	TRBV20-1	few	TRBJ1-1	TGCAGTGCTGGTGGGACAGGGATGAACACTGAAGCTTTCTTT	CSAGGTGMNTEAFF
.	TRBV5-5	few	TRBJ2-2	TGTGCCAGCAGCTTGGCCATCAGGGCCAACACCGGGGAGTTGTTTTTT	CASSLAIRANTGELFF
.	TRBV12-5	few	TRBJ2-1	TGTGCTAGTGGTTTGGCCCCGGACATAGTAGCACAGACGAGCTCCTACAATGAGCAGTTCTTC	CASGLAPDIVAQTSSYNEQFF
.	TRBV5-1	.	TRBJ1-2	TGCGCCAGCAGCTCCTTTCCGATCACCTCCGGGACGGACTATGGCTACACCTTC	CASSSFPITSGTDYGYTF
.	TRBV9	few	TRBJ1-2	TGTGCCAGCAGCGCATATTTAGAGGGAGCTAACTATGGCTACACCTTC	CASSAYLEGANYGYTF
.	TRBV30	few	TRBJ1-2	TGTGCCTGGAGTGTACGTCGGAACTACTATGGCTACACCTTC	CAWSVRRNYYGYTF
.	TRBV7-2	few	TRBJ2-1	TGTGCCAGCAGCCCAGGACCGCCGAGCTCCTACAATGAGCAGTTCTTC	CASSPGPPSSYNEQFF
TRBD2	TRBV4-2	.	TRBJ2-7	TGTGCCAGCAGCCAAGTGAATAGCGGGGGGGATTCCTCCGAGCAGTACTTC	CASSQVNSGGDSSEQYF
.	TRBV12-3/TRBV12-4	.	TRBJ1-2	TGTGCCAGCAGTTTAAGGGGGTCGGATGGCTACACCTTC	CASSLRGSDGYTF
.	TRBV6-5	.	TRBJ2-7	TGTGCCAGTGGGTCCCTCAAAGCCTCCTACGAGCAGTACTTC	CASGSLKASYEQYF
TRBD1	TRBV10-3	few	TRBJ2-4	TGTGCCATCAGTGGGACAGGGGAAAACATTCAGTACTTC	CAISGTGENIQYF
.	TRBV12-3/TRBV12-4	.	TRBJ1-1	TGTGCCAGCACCCAGACGGGGACTGGAGCTTTCTTT	CASTQTGTGAFF
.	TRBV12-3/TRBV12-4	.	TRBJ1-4	TGTGCCAGCAGTTTTGTGGGAGGAGTTGAAAAACTGTTTTTT	CASSFVGGVEKLFF
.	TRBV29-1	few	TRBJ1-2	TGCAGCGTTGAAACCAAGAACTATGGCTACACCTTC	CSVETKNYGYTF
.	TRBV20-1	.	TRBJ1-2	TGCAGTGCTAGCCATCCAGGGGTAGGGGGCTACACCTTC	CSASHPGVGGYTF
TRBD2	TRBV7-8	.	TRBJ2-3	TGTGCCAGCAGCTTAGAGAGCGGGGGGCTTACGGCAGATACGCAGTATTTT	CASSLESGGLTADTQYF
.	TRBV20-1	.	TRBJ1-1	TGCAGTGCTAGCTCTGGGCGGGGCACTGAAGCTTTCTTT	CSASSGRGTEAFF
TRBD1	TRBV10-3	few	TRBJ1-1	TGTGCCATCAGGGGACAGTTGGCCACTGAAGCTTTCTTT	CAIRGQLATEAFF
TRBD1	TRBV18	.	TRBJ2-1	TGTGCCAGCTCACCAAAGAGGACAGGGGATAATGAGCAGTTCTTC	CASSPKRTGDNEQFF
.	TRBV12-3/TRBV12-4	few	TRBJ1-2	TGTGCCAGCAGTTTGGGGACACCCCTCGAGTATGGCTACACCTTC	CASSLGTPLEYGYTF
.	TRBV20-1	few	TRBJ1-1	TGCAGTGCTATATCCGGGATCGAAGCTTTCTTT	CSAISGIEAFF
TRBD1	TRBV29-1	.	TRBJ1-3	TGCAGCGCCGAGGGACAGCCTGATCAGATATATTTT	CSAEGQPDQIYF
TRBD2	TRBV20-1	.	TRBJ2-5	TGCAGTGCTAGAGTAACGAGCGGGGGGTTGGAGACCCAGTACTTC	CSARVTSGGLETQYF
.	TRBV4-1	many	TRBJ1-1	TGCGCCAGCAGCCCGGGACCAATGAACACTGAAGCTTTCTTT	CASSPGPMNTEAFF
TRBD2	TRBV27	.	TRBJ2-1	TGTGCCAGCAGTCCCCTACCGGCGGGGGGGTACAATGAGCAGTTCTTC	CASSPLPAGGYNEQFF
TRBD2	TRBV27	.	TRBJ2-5	TGTGCCAGCAGTTCGGGACTAGCGGAAATCCAAGAGACCCAGTACTTC	CASSSGLAEIQETQYF
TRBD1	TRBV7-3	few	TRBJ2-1	TGTGCCAGCAGTTCCCCAGGGGGTGGTGAGCAGTTCTTC	CASSSPGGGEQFF
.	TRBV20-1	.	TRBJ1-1	TGCAGTGCTAGCAGGGCGGACACTGAAGCTTTCTTT	CSASRADTEAFF
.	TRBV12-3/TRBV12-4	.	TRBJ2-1	TGTGCCAGCAGTTCTCCCCTGGGGATGGACTACGATGGGCAGTTCTTC	CASSSPLGMDYDGQFF
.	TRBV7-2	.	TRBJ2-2	TGTGCCAGCAGCTTAACCGGGAGCGTGGGGAACACCGGGGAGCTGTTTTTT	CASSLTGSVGNTGELFF
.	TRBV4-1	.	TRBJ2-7	TGCGCCAGCAGCCAAGTTCGGGCCGACAGCTCCTACGAGCAGTACTTC	CASSQVRADSSYEQYF
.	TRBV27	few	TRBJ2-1	TGTGCCAGCAGTTCCCATTCAGACGGATTCTCCTACAATGAGCAGTTCTTC	CASSSHSDGFSYNEQFF
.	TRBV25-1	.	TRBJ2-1	TGTGCCAGCAGTGAACGCCGGCCACGGACCTACAATGAGCAGTTCTTC	CASSERRPRTYNEQFF
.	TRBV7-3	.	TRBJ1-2	TGTGCCAGCAGCCCGCGGGGGGATAAAGGCTATGGCTACACCTTC	CASSPRGDKGYGYTF
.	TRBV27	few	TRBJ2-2	TGTGCCAGCAGCAGGGGTTCCGGGGAGCTGTTTTTT	CASSRGSGELFF
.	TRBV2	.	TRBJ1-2	TGTGCCAGCAGTGATCCAACCCCGGGAGGCTACACCTTC	CASSDPTPGGYTF
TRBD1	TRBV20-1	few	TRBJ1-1	TGCAGTGCTCCACCCGGGACAGGGGGGAACACTGAAGCTTTCTTT	CSAPPGTGGNTEAFF
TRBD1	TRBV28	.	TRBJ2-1	TGTGCCAGCAGTGAGTCAGTAGGACAGGGTTACAATGAGCAGTTCTTC	CASSESVGQGYNEQFF
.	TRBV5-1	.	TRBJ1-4	TGCGCCAGCAGAACGGACAGAGGAGAAAAACTGTTTTTT	CASRTDRGEKLFF
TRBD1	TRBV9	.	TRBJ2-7	TGTGCCAGCAGCGTAGGCGTGACAGGGGGCCACGAGCAGTACTTC	CASSVGVTGGHEQYF
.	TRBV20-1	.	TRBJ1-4	TGCAGTGCTAGAGAAGGGGGTTATCCGTTTTTT	CSAREGGYPFF
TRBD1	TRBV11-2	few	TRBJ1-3	TGTGCCAGCAGCTTAGGAACAGGGGGCTTCAATGGAAACACCATATATTTT	CASSLGTGGFNGNTIYF
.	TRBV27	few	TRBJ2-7	TGTGCCAGCAGTGTATCGATAGGATCCGAGCAGTACTTC	CASSVSIGSEQYF
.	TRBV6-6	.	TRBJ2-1	TGTGCCAGTAAATATCCTAGAAACAATGAGCAGTTCTTC	CASKYPRNNEQFF
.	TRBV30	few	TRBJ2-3	TGTGCCTGGAGTGAACGGGGGCAACGCACAGATACGCAGTATTTT	CAWSERGQRTDTQYF
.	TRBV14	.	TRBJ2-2	TGTGCCAACAGCCGGACAACCACCGGGGAGCTGTTTTTT	CANSRTTTGELFF
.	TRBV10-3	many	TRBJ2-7	TGTGCCATCAGTGAGTCGTTCGCAGAATCCTACGAGCAGTACTTC	CAISESFAESYEQYF
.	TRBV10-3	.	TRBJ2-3	TGTGCCATCAGTGCCGCACCGGGAGGCACAGATACGCAGTATTTT	CAISAAPGGTDTQYF